One sample yielded the 31 T cell receptor beta chains listed below, sequenced in a study of CD8+ T cells in alopecia areata (dated by TCRdb to the late 2010s). Library method: the immunoSEQ multiplex PCR assay. RNA was extracted from all samples and reverse transcribed into cDNA as template for TCR sequencing. As stored in TCRdb, this immuneACCESS dataset retains in-frame rearrangements with V and J assigned. A fraction of the clones does not appear; measured against another copy, unresolved V genes explain less than half of the discrepancy, and the remainder lacks a known reason. Here the sample has over 150,000 clones; roughly 64% occur a single time. The ten largest make up about 5.5% of the sample. Taken with the paper, the label for time point translates to: 24 weeks on oral tofacitinib. The sample's treatment or condition, from its label and the paper: oral pan-JAK inhibitor, 5-10 mg twice daily.

Sequenced here: CD4+ T cells sorted from blood, sampled at week 24, from a patient treated with tofacitinib. These receptor sequences come from a human donor with alopecia areata.

This chain connects TRBV4-1 to TRBJ2-5, with 7 bases lining up with TRBD1. CDR1 is MGHRA, CDR2 YSYEKL, per germline. The CDR3 totals 15 residues. J lost 0 bases, V lost 2 bases, and 3 bases had no gene match. The CDR3 loop is CASSQQQGNQETQYF. CDR3 nucleotide sequence: TGCGCCAGCAGCCAACAACAGGGGAACCAAGAGACCCAGTACTTC.

The V call is TRBV5-5, the J call TRBJ2-2; TRBD1 agrees at 10 bases. With V trimmed by 3 bases and J by 5 bases, 7 bases remained unmatched. CDR3 length: 16 amino acids. Germline V gene data show CDR1 as SGHKS and CDR2 as YYEKEE (reference sequence). In nucleotides, the CDR3 is TGTGCCAGCAGCTCTAGACAGGGGGCCGAAACCGGGGAGCTGTTTTTT. Amino acid sequence: CASSSRQGAETGELFF.

This clone was seen just once. This chain connects TRBV7-2 to TRBJ2-3; D unresolved. The CDR3 has 13 residues. Between the trimmed V and J ends, which lost 4 bases and 1 base, there was a span of 6 bases. Germline values: CDR1 SGHTA, CDR2 FQGNSA. CDR3 bases: TGTGCCAGCAGCTCCCCGGGCACAGATACGCAGTATTTT. Its translation: CASSSPGTDTQYF.

The chain combines TRBV6-5 with TRBJ1-4; possibly TRBD1 for D (5 bases). Deletions cut 5 bases from V and 5 bases from J, with 9 bases between. Germline V gene data show CDR1 as MNHEY and CDR2 as SVGAGI. This CDR3 contains 13 residues. CDR3 DNA sequence: TGTGCCAGCAGTCGGGAGGGGAATGAAAAACTGTTTTTT. Protein: CASSREGNEKLFF.

In this sample, this clone turned up a few times. Other DNA sequences in this sample translate to the same CDR3. V usage is TRBV30 and J usage is TRBJ2-2, with D perhaps matching TRBD1 (6 bases). Between the trimmed V and J ends, which lost 0 bases and 4 bases, there was a span of 9 bases. The CDR3 consists of 14 residues. The germline CDR1 and CDR2 sequences are GTSNPN and SVGIG (reference sequence). The CDR3 nucleotides are TGTGCCTGGAGTGTACAGGGCGGCACCGGGGAGCTGTTTTTT. Its translation is CAWSVQGGTGELFF. Complete variable domain (other parts from reference TRBV30 and TRBJ2-2): SQTIHQWPATLVQPVGSPLSLECTVEGTSNPNLYWYRQAAGRGLQLLFYSVGIGQISSEVPQNLSASRPQDRQFILSSKKLLLSDSGFYLCAWSVQGGTGELFFGEGSRLTVL.

CDR3 amino acids: CASSFYGAYEQYF. CDR3 bases: TGTGCCAGCAGCTTTTACGGAGCCTACGAGCAGTACTTC. This chain links TRBV11-2 with TRBJ2-7; no firm D call. The CDR3 contains 13 residues. CDR1 and CDR2 from the germline V gene are SGHAT and FQNNGV. V was shortened by 3 bases and J by 2 bases, with 8 bases between the two germline ends.

This chain connects TRBV19 to TRBJ1-1, with TRBD1 matching 7 bases. CDR1 is LNHDA and CDR2 is SQIVND in the germline V gene (reference sequence). Losses at the gene ends were 5 bases for V and 6 bases for J; bases not matched to a gene: 12. This CDR3 has 15 amino acids. CDR3: CASSPGTAISAEAFF. The CDR3 DNA follows: TGTGCCAGTAGTCCCGGGACAGCGATTTCAGCTGAAGCTTTCTTT.

This chain links TRBV2 with TRBJ2-2; possibly TRBD1 for D (6 bases). Trimming removed 8 bases at V and 1 base at J, with 14 bases between. Germline V gives CDR1 SNHLY, CDR2 FYNNEI. The CDR3 contains 15 residues. As DNA, the CDR3 is TGTGCCAGCCTCGGACCGGGACAGAACACCGGGGAGCTGTTTTTT. This codes for CASLGPGQNTGELFF. Full variable domain (remainder filled in from reference TRBV2 and TRBJ2-2): EPEVTQTPSHQVTQMGQEVILRCVPISNHLYFYWYRQILGQKVEFLVSFYNNEISEKSEIFDDQFSVERPDGSNFTLKIRSTKLEDSAMYFCASLGPGQNTGELFFGEGSRLTVL.

V is TRBV6-1 and J is TRBJ1-2; D is possibly TRBD1 (6 bases). Trimming removed 5 bases from V and 8 bases from J, with 21 bases in between. There are 15 residues in the CDR3. CDR1 is MNHNS and CDR2 is SASEGT in the germline V gene. CDR3 sequence: CASSHLALEGEGYTF. The CDR3 nucleotides are TGTGCCAGCAGTCATTTAGCTCTAGAGGGGGAAGGCTACACCTTC.

This clone was seen more than once but under ten times. The rearrangement uses TRBV20-1 and TRBJ2-1; no reliable D call. The CDR3 spans 11 residues. V shed 1 base and J shed 5 bases, with 3 bases lying between them. The germline V gene encodes CDR1 DFQATT and CDR2 SNEGSKA (reference sequence). Here the CDR3 reads CSARGDNEQFF. The CDR3 nucleotides read TGCAGTGCTAGAGGGGACAATGAGCAGTTCTTC.

This clone has a single count. This chain joins TRBV6-5 and TRBJ1-1, with D hard to call. The V end lost 6 bases, the J end lost 3 bases, and 14 bases lay between the germline ends. The length of the CDR3 is 14 residues. Germline values: CDR1 MNHEY, CDR2 SVGAGI. The CDR3 DNA is TGTGCCAGCAGGAAGACCGGCGGGGACACTGAAGCTTTCTTT. Its protein is CASRKTGGDTEAFF.

V and J are TRBV28 and TRBJ2-7; 7 bases fit TRBD1. There are 14 residues in the CDR3. CDR1 MDHEN and CDR2 SYDVKM come from the germline V gene. Unmatched junction bases numbered 5, after V lost 3 bases and J lost 3 bases. CDR3 sequence: CASSLTGINYEQYF. CDR3 coding DNA: TGTGCCAGCAGTTTGACAGGGATTAACTACGAGCAGTACTTC.

This clone was counted a few times. V usage is TRBV29-1 and J usage is TRBJ2-3, with 7 bases identical to TRBD2. J lost 3 bases, V lost 3 bases, and 6 bases had no gene match. Germline values: CDR1 SQVTM, CDR2 ANQGSEA. The CDR3 is 14 amino acids. The CDR3 sequence is CSVEGGFRTDTQYF. CDR3 coding DNA: TGCAGCGTTGAGGGGGGGTTCAGGACAGATACGCAGTATTTT.

The rearrangement uses TRBV15 and TRBJ2-5; TRBD2 aligns across 9 bases. The length of the CDR3 is 17 residues. Germline V gives CDR1 LNHNV, CDR2 YYDKDF (reference sequence). V was pared by 2 bases and J by 2 bases, with 9 bases of the junction left unmatched. The CDR3 here is CATSRTISGGTQETQYF. CDR3 coding DNA: TGTGCCACCAGCAGAACAATTAGCGGGGGCACACAAGAGACCCAGTACTTC.

The CDR3 loop is CATSSGRDTIDTQYF. CDR3 sequence (DNA): TGTGCCACCAGCAGTGGGCGGGATACAATAGATACGCAGTATTTT. V gene TRBV15 combines with J gene TRBJ2-3; a weak D match, TRBD2 (6 bases). The V gene lost 3 bases and the J gene lost 5 bases, with 15 bases spanning the gap. CDR1 is LNHNV, CDR2 YYDKDF, per germline (reference sequence). This CDR3 has 15 amino acids.

The chain employs TRBV5-4 and TRBJ2-7; the D gene is possibly TRBD1 (6 bases). Germline values: CDR1 SGHNT, CDR2 YYREEE (reference sequence). The CDR3 contains 14 residues. The germline V and J ends were trimmed by 3 bases and 0 bases, with 10 bases remaining between them. CDR3 sequence (DNA): TGTGCCAGCAGCTCCCGGGACAACTCCTACGAGCAGTACTTC. It yields the protein CASSSRDNSYEQYF.

This rearrangement joins TRBV29-1 to TRBJ1-1; D unclear. The CDR3 consists of 12 residues. Trimming took off 3 bases at V and 4 bases at J, with 9 bases between the two ends. Per germline, CDR1 SQVTM and CDR2 ANQGSEA. The DNA of the CDR3 is TGCAGCGTTGAGGTTTATACCACTGAAGCTTTCTTT. Protein product: CSVEVYTTEAFF.

V gene TRBV23-1 combines with J gene TRBJ2-5; D is undetermined. TRBV23-1 is assigned to the ORF class and has an uncertain function. The germline V and J ends were trimmed by 4 bases and 5 bases, with 8 bases remaining between them. The CDR3 length is 12 residues. CDR3 bases: TGCGCCAGCAGTCCTCCCGGGGAGACCCAGTACTTC. Amino acids: CASSPPGETQYF.

The chain employs TRBV29-1 and TRBJ2-3; D is ambiguous. V lost 3 bases, J lost 1 base, and 5 bases lay in between. Germline V CDR1 and CDR2: SQVTM, ANQGSEA. This CDR3 spans 12 amino acids. The CDR3 region is CSVDRGTDTQYF. CDR3 in DNA: TGCAGCGTTGACAGAGGCACAGATACGCAGTATTTT.

The chain carries TRBV25-1 and TRBJ1-2; D possibly corresponds to TRBD1 (5 bases). Germline-derived CDR1 and CDR2 are MGHDK and SYGVNS. Trimming removed 1 base from V and 2 bases from J, with 8 bases in between. The CDR3 is made up of 14 amino acids. CDR3 DNA: TGTGCCAGCAGTGAATTACGGGACAACTATGGCTACACCTTC. Its translation: CASSELRDNYGYTF.

The gene calls are TRBV6-5 and TRBJ2-3, with 11 bases that match TRBD2. This CDR3 has 16 amino acids. With 2 bases clipped from V and 5 bases from J, the junction kept 6 bases outside the gene matches. Per the germline V gene, CDR1 is MNHEY and CDR2 is SVGAGI. CDR3 sequence: CASSYLSGGAKDTQYF. In nucleotides, the CDR3 is TGTGCCAGCAGTTACCTTAGCGGGGGGGCCAAAGATACGCAGTATTTT.

The gene calls are TRBV29-1 and TRBJ2-7; possibly TRBD2 for D (6 bases). The CDR3 is 13 amino acids. Germline V gives CDR1 SQVTM, CDR2 ANQGSEA. Deletions cut 3 bases from V and 3 bases from J, with 12 bases between. Here the CDR3 DNA reads TGCAGCGTTGACGGGACTGGAGTCTACGAGCAGTACTTC. It specifies CSVDGTGVYEQYF.

The V and J genes are TRBV4-2 and TRBJ2-5; 15 bases align to TRBD2. Trimming removed 3 bases from V and 5 bases from J; junction bases left unmatched: 4. CDR1 and CDR2 from the germline V gene are LGHNA and YNFKEQ. The CDR3 has 16 residues. CDR3 region: CASSQGLAGGEETQYF. The DNA for the CDR3 is TGTGCCAGCAGCCAGGGACTAGCGGGGGGTGAGGAGACCCAGTACTTC.

The V call is TRBV4-3, the J call TRBJ2-5; D gene ambiguous. V gave up 2 bases and J gave up 2 bases, with 9 bases separating them. This CDR3 comprises 14 residues. Germline lookup yields CDR1 LGHNA and CDR2 YSLEER. CDR3 region: CASSQSLGQETQYF. CDR3 coding DNA: TGCGCCAGCAGCCAATCTTTAGGGCAAGAGACCCAGTACTTC.

This sequence joins TRBV6-5 and TRBJ1-2; D may be TRBD1 (6 bases). Looked up from germline, CDR1 is MNHEY and CDR2 is SVGAGI. This CDR3 is 16 amino acids long. Trimming stripped 0 bases from V and 6 bases from J, with 17 bases between. CDR3 protein: CASSYSMVGGLHGYTF. The CDR3 DNA sequence: TGTGCCAGCAGTTACTCGATGGTCGGGGGCTTACATGGCTACACCTTC.

The CDR3 sequence: CSARGANYGYTF. The CDR3 DNA reads as TGCAGCGCTCGAGGGGCCAACTATGGCTACACCTTC. The chain links TRBV29-1 to TRBJ1-2; maybe TRBD1 (5 bases). Trimming shortened V by 7 bases and J by 2 bases, and 11 bases separated the two germline ends. Germline loops: CDR1 SQVTM, CDR2 ANQGSEA. The CDR3 covers 12 residues.

This CDR3 is CSVDAPDTQYF. Written as DNA, the CDR3 is TGCAGCGTTGATGCGCCAGATACGCAGTATTTT. The chain recombines TRBV29-1 with TRBJ2-3; unclear D gene. Germline assignment: CDR1 SQVTM and CDR2 ANQGSEA. V lost 3 bases and J lost 4, with 5 bases in between. This CDR3 spans 11 amino acids.

This chain uses TRBV29-1 with TRBJ2-7; 7 bases line up with TRBD1. The CDR3 has 10 amino acids. In germline, CDR1 is SQVTM, CDR2 ANQGSEA. The V and J ends lost 6 bases and 6 bases, in that order; junction bases with no gene match: 2. The chain's CDR3 is CSVGDSEQYF. The CDR3 DNA is TGCAGCGTCGGGGACAGCGAGCAGTACTTC.

This clone has a handful of counts. The genes are TRBV6-6 and TRBJ2-3, with 8 bases lining up with TRBD1. The CDR3 has 13 residues. Germline assignment: CDR1 MNHNY and CDR2 SVGAGI (reference sequence). V lost 0 bases and J lost 8; bases outside the gene matches: 1. CDR3 protein: CASSYSGQGTQYF. The CDR3 nucleotides are TGTGCCAGCAGTTACTCAGGACAGGGTACGCAGTATTTT.

The V gene is TRBV4-1, the J gene TRBJ2-5; D gene ambiguous. The CDR3 is 11 residues long. CDR1 is MGHRA, CDR2 YSYEKL, per germline. Trimming cost V 3 bases and J 5 bases, with 4 bases left between them. This CDR3 is CASSQLETQYF. The CDR3 nucleotides are TGCGCCAGCAGCCAGTTGGAGACCCAGTACTTC.

CDR3 coding DNA: TGTGCCTGGACCCGGAGGGGGACAGGGGTTGATACGCAGTATTTT. Its translation is CAWTRRGTGVDTQYF. The rearrangement uses TRBV30 and TRBJ2-3; 10 bases are shared with TRBD1. This CDR3 comprises 15 residues. CDR1 and CDR2 (germline): GTSNPN, SVGIG (reference sequence). Unmatched junction bases numbered 10, after V lost 4 bases and J lost 6 bases.